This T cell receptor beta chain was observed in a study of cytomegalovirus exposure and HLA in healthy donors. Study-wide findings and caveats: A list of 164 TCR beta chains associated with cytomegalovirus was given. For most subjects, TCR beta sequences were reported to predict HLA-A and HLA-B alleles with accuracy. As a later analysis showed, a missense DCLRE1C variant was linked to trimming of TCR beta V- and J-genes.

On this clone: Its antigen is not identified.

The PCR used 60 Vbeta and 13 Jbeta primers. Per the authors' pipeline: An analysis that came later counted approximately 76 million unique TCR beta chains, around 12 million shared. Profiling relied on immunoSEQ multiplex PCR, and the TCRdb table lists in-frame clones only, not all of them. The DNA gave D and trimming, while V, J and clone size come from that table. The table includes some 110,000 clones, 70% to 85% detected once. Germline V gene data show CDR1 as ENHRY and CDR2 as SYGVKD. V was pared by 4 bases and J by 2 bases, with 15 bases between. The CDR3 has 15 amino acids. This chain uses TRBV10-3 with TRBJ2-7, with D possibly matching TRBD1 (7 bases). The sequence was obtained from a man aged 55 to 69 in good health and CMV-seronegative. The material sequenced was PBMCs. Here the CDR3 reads CAISVRGQGAYEQYF. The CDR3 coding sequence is TGTGCCATCAGTGTTCGGGGGCAGGGGGCCTACGAGCAGTACTTC.